The 31 T cell receptor beta chains presented below share a single source sample, sequenced in a study of regulatory T cells in long-lasting Graves disease. The sample's time point: newly diagnosed GD, antithyroid drugs for less than 3 months. The TCR library was made from RNA that had been extracted from PBMCs in TRIzol. Assembly of TCR beta libraries relied on iRepertoire HTBI primers together with Arm-PCR of CDR3 regions. TCRdb processed the multiplex PCR reads anew with MiXCR; each CDR3 protein has one entry. The sample shows 300,000 to 400,000 distinct CDR3 sequences, 18% of them seen only once. The sequences come from peripheral blood mononuclear cells (PBMCs), collected at new diagnosis, from a patient treated with antithyroid drugs. All receptors come from a female donor with Graves disease.

This clonotype was counted many times. The chain employs TRBV2 and TRBJ2-5; TRBD1 might be the D (5 bases). Trimming shortened V by 4 bases and J by 5 bases, and 14 bases separated the two germline ends. Germline lookup yields CDR1 SNHLY and CDR2 FYNNEI. The CDR3 runs 14 residues. This chain's CDR3 is CASSVAGKWETQYF. CDR3 DNA sequence: TGTGCCAGCAGTGTGGCAGGGAAGTGGGAGACCCAGTACTTC. Drawing the rest from reference TRBV2 and TRBJ2-5, the complete variable domain is EPEVTQTPSHQVTQMGQEVILRCVPISNHLYFYWYRQILGQKVEFLVSFYNNEISEKSEIFDDQFSVERPDGSNFTLKIRSTKLEDSAMYFCASSVAGKWETQYFGPGTRLLVL.

This clonotype was counted ten times or more. V is TRBV12-3 or TRBV12-4 and J is TRBJ2-3; 11 nucleotides line up with TRBD1. Losses at the gene ends were 3 bases for V and 5 bases for J; bases not matched to a gene: 7. This CDR3 is built from 16 residues. DNA for the CDR3: TGTGCCAGCAGTTTGAACCCGGGACAGGGGGGAGATACGCAGTATTTT. Protein sequence: CASSLNPGQGGDTQYF.

At least ten counts were recorded for this clonotype. This chain links TRBV19 with TRBJ2-1, with D unclear. V was trimmed by 3 bases and J by 5 bases, leaving 14 bases between them. The CDR3 length is 15 residues. Germline CDR1 is LNHDA and CDR2 is SQIVND (reference sequence). The CDR3, as DNA: TGTGCCAGTAGTATGGGGTGGGGTGACAACAATGAGCAGTTCTTC. Protein product: CASSMGWGDNNEQFF.

This clonotype was observed many times. The rearrangement joins TRBV6-1 to TRBJ2-1; 10 nucleotides match TRBD2. The CDR3 has 15 residues. Germline CDR1 and CDR2: MNHNS and SASEGT. Germline trimming cut 6 bases from V and 5 bases from J; bases unmatched to any gene: 7. For the CDR3, the DNA is TGTGCCAGCAGATTAGCGGGAGGAAGGGACAATGAGCAGTTCTTC. As protein: CASRLAGGRDNEQFF.

This clonotype has a handful of counts. This chain joins TRBV24-1 and TRBJ2-7; tentatively, D is TRBD2 (6 bases). The CDR3 loop spans 13 amino acids. V was trimmed by 7 bases and J by 5 bases, leaving 14 bases between them. Germline CDR1 and CDR2: KGHDR and SFDVKD. CDR3 DNA: TGTGCCACCAGCTCCGATCAGCGGGACGAGCAGTACTTC. Its protein is CATSSDQRDEQYF.

The chain combines TRBV12-3 or TRBV12-4 with TRBJ2-4; 10 bases map to TRBD2. The CDR3 runs to 14 residues. The J segment lost 4 bases and the V segment lost 7 bases, leaving 4 bases of the junction unmatched. In DNA form, the CDR3 reads TGTGCCAGCACCGAGCGGGGGGGGAAAAACATTCAGTACTTC. Translated: CASTERGGKNIQYF.

The table lists this clonotype with many counts. The chain links TRBV12-3 or TRBV12-4 to TRBJ2-1, with D hard to call. This CDR3 comprises 14 residues. V was trimmed by 10 bases and J by 5 bases, leaving 18 bases between them. CDR3 coding DNA: TGTGCCACTGGACCCTGGGTGGGTGACAATGAGCAGTTCTTC. It encodes CATGPWVGDNEQFF.

There are many counts of this clonotype. V is TRBV18 and J is TRBJ2-5; a possible D gene is TRBD1 (6 bases). The germline V gene has CDR1 KGHSH and CDR2 LQKENI. CDR3 length: 14 amino acids. The germline V and J ends were trimmed by 0 bases and 5 bases, with 10 bases remaining between them. CDR3 loop: CASSPPQGTETQYF. CDR3 DNA: TGTGCCAGCTCACCACCACAGGGTACGGAGACCCAGTACTTC. The full variable domain, rest sourced from reference TRBV18 and TRBJ2-5, is NAGVMQNPRHLVRRRGQEARLRCSPMKGHSHVYWYRQLPEEGLKFMVYLQKENIIDESGMPKERFSAEFPKEGPSILRIQQVVRGDSAAYFCASSPPQGTETQYFGPGTRLLVL.

This clonotype was counted at least ten times. The rearrangement uses TRBV27 and TRBJ2-7; no reliable D call. CDR1 is MNHEY, CDR2 SMNVEV, per germline (reference sequence). The CDR3 sequence is 16 residues long. The V end lost 2 bases, the J end lost 0 bases, and 14 bases lay between the germline ends. The CDR3 DNA is TGTGCCAGCAGTTTAAATGGCGGAGCTAGCTCCTACGAGCAGTACTTC. Translation: CASSLNGGASSYEQYF.

V usage is TRBV4-1 and J usage is TRBJ2-5, with 11 bases lining up with TRBD2. The CDR3 spans 16 residues. V shed 2 bases, J shed 2 bases, and the junction held 4 bases outside the gene matches. Germline V gene sequence: CDR1 MGHRA, CDR2 YSYEKL. The CDR3 loop is CASSQTSGSLQETQYF. The CDR3 region has the DNA TGCGCCAGCAGCCAAACTAGCGGGAGTTTGCAAGAGACCCAGTACTTC.

This clonotype was seen at least ten times. The chain uses TRBV12-3 or TRBV12-4 and TRBJ2-1, with D perhaps TRBD1 (7 bases). The CDR3 is 14 amino acids. V lost 6 bases and J 9 bases, leaving 18 bases between the germline ends. The CDR3: CASSFRGRDSEQFF. CDR3 DNA sequence: TGTGCCAGCAGCTTTAGGGGGCGGGACTCTGAGCAGTTCTTC.

This clonotype was recorded at least ten times. One junction end does not reproduce the germline sequence, and a read error may be involved. The chain recombines TRBV7-9 with TRBJ2-5; 7 bases fit TRBD2. From germline, CDR1 is SEHNR and CDR2 FQNEAQ (reference sequence). The length of the CDR3 is 12 residues. The DNA of the CDR3 is TGTGCCAGCAGCCTAGCGGACCAGACCCAGTACTTC. As protein: CASSLADQTQYF.

This clonotype was counted between two and nine times. The chain links TRBV19 to TRBJ1-1; TRBD1 is a possible D gene (5 bases). Trimming took off 6 bases at V and 4 bases at J, with 15 bases between the two ends. Germline V gene sequence: CDR1 LNHDA, CDR2 SQIVND (reference sequence). This CDR3 is built from 14 residues. The CDR3 region has the DNA TGTGCCAGTAGCTCCAGGGTTGGTGGCACTGAAGCTTTCTTT. Its translation is CASSSRVGGTEAFF.

The V call is TRBV19, the J call TRBJ1-1; 7 bases agree with TRBD1. Looked up from germline, CDR1 is LNHDA and CDR2 is SQIVND (reference sequence). The CDR3 runs to 15 residues. V shed 7 bases, J shed 5 bases, and the junction held 13 bases outside the gene matches. The CDR3 DNA follows: TGTGCCAGTAACAGGGTGGAGGGGGCGCGAACTGAAGCTTTCTTT. Protein product: CASNRVEGARTEAFF.

A note on this clonotype: At one of its ends the junction is not consistent with the germline gene, which may arise from a read error. The chain couples TRBV7-6 to TRBJ2-3; the D gene is possibly TRBD1 (6 bases). The CDR3 spans 16 residues. CDR1 and CDR2 (germline): SGHVS, FNYEAQ. This CDR3 is CASSPTRGSGTDTLYF. Written as DNA, the CDR3 is TGTGCCAGCAGCCCGACAAGGGGGTCGGGCACAGATACGCTGTATTTT.

This clonotype was recorded many times. The chain carries TRBV27 and TRBJ2-2, with a possible D match to TRBD1 (6 bases). From germline, CDR1 is MNHEY and CDR2 SMNVEV (reference sequence). Trimming removed 3 bases from V and 1 base from J, with 6 bases in between. This CDR3 comprises 14 residues. CDR3 DNA sequence: TGTGCCAGCAGTTTGACAGGGAACACCGGGGAGCTGTTTTTT. As protein: CASSLTGNTGELFF.

V gene TRBV28 combines with J gene TRBJ1-5; D not certain. The CDR3 has 14 residues. Trimming took 3 bases from V and 10 from J, leaving 16 bases between them. CDR1 and CDR2 from the germline V gene are MDHEN and SYDVKM. The CDR3 is CASSFEGPPSPQHF. CDR3 nucleotide sequence: TGTGCCAGCAGTTTCGAAGGGCCCCCCTCTCCCCAGCATTTT.

In its sample, this clonotype was seen many times. The V gene is TRBV7-6, the J gene TRBJ1-1; D call uncertain. The V and J ends lost 1 base and 10 bases respectively, with 13 bases between them. The CDR3 runs 13 residues. Germline CDR1 reads SGHVS; CDR2 reads FNYEAQ. CDR3 sequence reads: CASSLVGGDRAFF. The CDR3 region has the DNA TGTGCCAGCAGCTTAGTGGGCGGGGATCGAGCTTTCTTT.

This clonotype was counted ten times or more. The chain combines TRBV28 with TRBJ1-2, with unresolved D. The germline gives CDR1 MDHEN, CDR2 SYDVKM. Trimming removed 5 bases at V and 12 bases at J, with 19 bases between. There are 13 residues in the CDR3. CDR3 coding DNA: TGTGCCAGCAGTATTGACGGTACTATGGCTAACACCTTC. Translated, it gives CASSIDGTMANTF.

This clonotype occurred many times. The chain couples TRBV6-1 to TRBJ2-5; D unresolved. V lost 1 base and J 7 bases, leaving 7 bases between the germline ends. Germline values: CDR1 MNHNS, CDR2 SASEGT. CDR3 length equals 12 residues. The CDR3 sequence is CASSEDVGTQYF. CDR3 DNA sequence: TGTGCCAGCAGTGAAGATGTGGGGACCCAGTACTTC.

Points on this clonotype: A much larger clone differs from this one at a single base, so this may be a read error. The gene calls are TRBV11-3 and TRBJ1-2, with D hard to call. The length of the CDR3 is 15 residues. Germline loops: CDR1 SGHNT, CDR2 YENEEA. CDR3 region: CASSRGRHDGYGDTF. The CDR3 nucleotides are TGTGCCAGCAGCCGAGGCCGTCATGATGGCTATGGCGACACCTTC.

This clonotype was found many times. The chain is built from TRBV5-5 and TRBJ2-1; no clear D. The CDR3 has 12 residues. V shed 2 bases and J shed 10 bases, with 10 bases lying between them. Germline assignment: CDR1 SGHKS and CDR2 YYEKEE (reference sequence). The CDR3 is CASSLGSEEQFF. The CDR3 DNA reads as TGTGCCAGCAGCTTAGGTAGTGAAGAGCAGTTCTTC. Looking up the rest from reference TRBV5-5 and TRBJ2-1 gives the full variable domain: DAGVTQSPTHLIKTRGQQVTLRCSPISGHKSVSWYQQVLGQGPQFIFQYYEKEERGRGNFPDRFSARQFPNYSSELNVNALLLGDSALYLCASSLGSEEQFFGPGTRLTVL.

This clonotype was recorded many times. J is TRBJ2-7 and V is TRBV3-1; D possibly corresponds to TRBD1 (6 bases). Looked up from germline, CDR1 is LGHDT and CDR2 is YNNKEL (reference sequence). This CDR3 contains 14 residues. Trimming shortened V by 4 bases and J by 3 bases, and 13 bases separated the two germline ends. Here the CDR3 DNA reads TGTGCCAGCAGCCCAGGGGACGGAATCTACGAGCAGTACTTC. Translating it yields CASSPGDGIYEQYF.

This clonotype was counted ten times or more. V is TRBV7-9 and J is TRBJ1-5; a weak D match, TRBD1 (6 bases). Germline values: CDR1 SEHNR, CDR2 FQNEAQ (reference sequence). The V gene lost 5 bases and the J gene lost 3 bases, with 14 bases spanning the gap. This CDR3 is built from 15 residues. CDR3 residues: CASSQQGNDNQPQHF. The CDR3 DNA is TGTGCCAGCAGCCAACAGGGAAATGACAATCAGCCCCAGCATTTT.

In its sample, this clonotype was seen many times. This chain joins TRBV7-2 and TRBJ1-2; TRBD1 might be the D (6 bases). Trimming cost V 1 base and J 4 bases, with 10 bases left between them. This CDR3 has 14 residues. CDR1 and CDR2 from the germline V gene are SGHTA and FQGNSA. CDR3 coding DNA: TGTGCCAGCAGCTTAGACAGGGAGTCCTATGGCTACACCTTC. Its protein product is CASSLDRESYGYTF.

This clonotype was recorded at least ten times. The chain combines TRBV13 with TRBJ2-7; D is unclear. From germline, CDR1 is PRHDT and CDR2 FYEKMQ (reference sequence). CDR3 length: 13 amino acids. V was pared by 5 bases and J by 4 bases, with 12 bases between. The CDR3 loop is CASSPGRMYEQYF. The CDR3 DNA sequence: TGTGCCAGCAGCCCCGGACGGATGTACGAGCAGTACTTC.

This chain joins TRBV5-4 and TRBJ2-1; 7 bases agree with TRBD1. The CDR3 extends over 19 amino acids. Germline V gives CDR1 SGHNT, CDR2 YYREEE (reference sequence). J was trimmed by 0 bases and V by 4 bases; bases with no gene match: 16. The CDR3 sequence: CASSPVVEKRGHSYNEQFF. The CDR3 DNA reads as TGTGCCAGCAGCCCCGTAGTGGAGAAAAGGGGGCACTCCTACAATGAGCAGTTCTTC.

This clonotype showed up just a few times. The junction shows a germline mismatch at one end, possibly a read error. The genes are TRBV28 and TRBJ2-1, with 7 bases identical to TRBD1. CDR3 length: 15 residues. Germline loops: CDR1 MDHEN, CDR2 SYDVKM. This CDR3 is CANSFRGREKNEQFF. In nucleotides, the CDR3 is TGTGCCAACAGTTTTAGGGGGCGCGAGAAGAATGAGCAGTTCTTC.

This clonotype was counted ten times or more. CDR3 residues: CSARDRQEPEKLFF. The CDR3 nucleotides are TGCAGTGCTAGAGATCGACAGGAGCCTGAAAAACTGTTTTTT. The chain has TRBV20-1 and TRBJ1-4; D might be TRBD1 (6 bases). V was trimmed by 0 bases and J by 7 bases, leaving 12 bases between them. Per germline, CDR1 DFQATT and CDR2 SNEGSKA (reference sequence). CDR3 size: 14 residues.

This clonotype was observed at least ten times. The chain employs TRBV10-3 and TRBJ2-7; perhaps TRBD2 as D (6 bases). The V and J ends lost 2 bases and 2 bases respectively, with 16 bases between them. This CDR3 is built from 16 residues. Per the germline V gene, CDR1 is ENHRY and CDR2 is SYGVKD. The CDR3 is CAISEKAAGSPYEQYF. As DNA, the CDR3 is TGTGCCATCAGTGAGAAGGCGGCGGGATCACCCTACGAGCAGTACTTC.

This clonotype was recorded at least ten times. The chain uses TRBV19 and TRBJ1-5; 9 nucleotides line up with TRBD1. The CDR3 is made up of 17 amino acids. V shed 6 bases and J 4 bases; nucleotides not matched to a gene: 13. Germline V gene data show CDR1 as LNHDA and CDR2 as SQIVND (reference sequence). CDR3 sequence reads: CASRPTRGQGENQPQHF. DNA of the CDR3: TGTGCCAGTAGACCTACCAGGGGACAGGGCGAAAATCAGCCCCAGCATTTT.